This TCR beta chain was found in a study of vaccination and CD4 T cells after COVID-19. As to treatment: roughly 11-day PBMC culture with coronavirus spike peptide pools or control peptides (ViraFEST assay). The unexposed donor provided CD4+ T cells, which were taken before the COVID-19 pandemic (2011-2018). Peptide-pool expansion of antigen-specific T cells preceded TCR sequencing in ViraFEST. Four cold-coronavirus spikes, along with SARS-CoV-2 S/N, were used to probe unexposed-donor CD4+ T cells, cells permitting. With the Oncomine TCR Beta short-read assay, DNA from cultured CD4+ T cells was sequenced. The template was genomic DNA from cultured CD4+ T cells. Each CDR3 protein gets one entry after TCRdb re-called the PCR reads with MiXCR. The sample consists of just under 10,000 distinct CDR3 sequences, under 40% of them appearing once. By share, this clonotype ranks as medium-sized. What it binds is unknown.

Per germline, CDR1 MNHNS and CDR2 SASEGT. This CDR3 is built from 14 residues. The V and J ends lost 5 bases and 3 bases respectively, with 11 bases between them. The rearrangement links TRBV6-1 to TRBJ1-5; D unresolved. Sequencing was done on a sample of CD4+ T cells from blood, cultured in vitro. The sequence was collected from a human donor in good health. The CDR3 DNA sequence: TGTGCCAGCAGTCCGACGGAGTACAATCAGCCCCAGCATTTT. It is translated as CASSPTEYNQPQHF.